This TCR beta chain was profiled in a study of T cell responses to AZD1222 COVID-19 vaccine. CDR3 length: 16 amino acids. Germline V gene sequence: CDR1 SSHAT, CDR2 FNYEAQ (reference sequence). A note on this clone: The antigen is unknown. One end of the junction is discordant with germline, which a read error may explain.

Findings and caveats of the study: Two doses of AZD1222 preceded a rise in Spike-specific TCR breadth and depth. Reportedly, nearly half of unique spike TCRs recognized epitopes outside B.1.351/B.1.1.7 mutations.

Measured with immunoSEQ multiplex PCR; TCRdb has only the in-frame clones, and not every one. This table has 150,000 to 200,000 clones, around 90% appearing once. The receptor was derived from an adult in good health. The V and J genes are TRBV7-7 and TRBJ2-2; D is possibly TRBD2 (6 bases). The starting material was peripheral blood, obtained on day 0 of AZD1222 vaccination. CDR3 in amino acids: CASSIGRGPNTGELFF. CDR3 coding DNA: TGTGCTAGCAGCATAGGGCGGGGACCGAACACCGGGGAGCTGTTTTTT.